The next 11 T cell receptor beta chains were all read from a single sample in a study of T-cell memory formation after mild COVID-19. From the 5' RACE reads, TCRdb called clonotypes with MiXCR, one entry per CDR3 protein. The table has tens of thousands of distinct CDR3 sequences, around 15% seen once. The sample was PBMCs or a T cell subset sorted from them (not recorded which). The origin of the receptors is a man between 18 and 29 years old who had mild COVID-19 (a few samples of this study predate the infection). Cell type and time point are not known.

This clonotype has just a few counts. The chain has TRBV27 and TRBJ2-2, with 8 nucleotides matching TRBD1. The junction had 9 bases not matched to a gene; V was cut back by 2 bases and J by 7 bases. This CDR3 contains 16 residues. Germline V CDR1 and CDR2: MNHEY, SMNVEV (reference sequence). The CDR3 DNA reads TGTGCCAGCAGTTTAGTGGACAGGGTGGAGAACGGGGAGCTGTTTTTT. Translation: CASSLVDRVENGELFF.

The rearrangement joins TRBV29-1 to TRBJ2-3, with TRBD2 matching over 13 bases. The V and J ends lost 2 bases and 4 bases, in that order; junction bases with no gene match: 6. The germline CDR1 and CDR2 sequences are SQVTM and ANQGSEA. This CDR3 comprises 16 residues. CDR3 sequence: CSVEPRTSGGADTQYF. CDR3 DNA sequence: TGCAGCGTTGAACCGAGAACTAGCGGGGGGGCAGATACGCAGTATTTT.

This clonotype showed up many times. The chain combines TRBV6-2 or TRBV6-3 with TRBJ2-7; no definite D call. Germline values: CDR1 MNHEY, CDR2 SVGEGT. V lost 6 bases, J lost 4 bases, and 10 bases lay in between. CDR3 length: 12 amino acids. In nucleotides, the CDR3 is TGTGCCAGCAGCCCCGAGGATTACGAGCAGTACGTC. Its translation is CASSPEDYEQYV.

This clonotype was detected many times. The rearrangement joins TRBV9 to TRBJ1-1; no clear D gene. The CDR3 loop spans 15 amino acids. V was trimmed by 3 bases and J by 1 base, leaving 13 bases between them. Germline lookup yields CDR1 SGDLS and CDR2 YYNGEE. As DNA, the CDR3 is TGTGCCAGCAGCGCCCGACAATCTGGGAACACTGAAGCTTTCTTT. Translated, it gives CASSARQSGNTEAFF.

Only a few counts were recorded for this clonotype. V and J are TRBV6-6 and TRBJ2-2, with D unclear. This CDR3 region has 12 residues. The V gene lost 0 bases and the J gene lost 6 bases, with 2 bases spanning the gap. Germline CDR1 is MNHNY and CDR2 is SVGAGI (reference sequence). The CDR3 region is CASSYSPGELFF. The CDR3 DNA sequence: TGTGCCAGCAGTTACTCGCCCGGGGAGCTGTTTTTT.

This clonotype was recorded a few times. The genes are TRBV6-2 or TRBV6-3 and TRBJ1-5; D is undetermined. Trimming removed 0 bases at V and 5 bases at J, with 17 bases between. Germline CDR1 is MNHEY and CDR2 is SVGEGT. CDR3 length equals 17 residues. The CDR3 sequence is CASSYSKMGRWDQPQHF. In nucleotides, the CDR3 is TGTGCCAGCAGTTACTCGAAGATGGGGAGGTGGGATCAGCCCCAGCATTTT.

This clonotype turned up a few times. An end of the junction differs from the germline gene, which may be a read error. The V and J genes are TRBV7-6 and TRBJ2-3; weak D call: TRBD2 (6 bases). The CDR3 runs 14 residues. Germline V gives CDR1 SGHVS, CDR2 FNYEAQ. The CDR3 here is CASSLAGGSDTQYF. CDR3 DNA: TGTGCCAGCAGCCTAGCCGGGGGTTCAGATACGCAGTATTTT.

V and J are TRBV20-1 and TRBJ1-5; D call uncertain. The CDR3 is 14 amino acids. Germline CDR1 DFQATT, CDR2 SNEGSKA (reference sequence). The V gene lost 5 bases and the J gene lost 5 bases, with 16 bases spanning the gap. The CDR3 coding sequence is TGCAGTGCTCCCGGGTGGCAGACTGATCAGCCCCAGCATTTT. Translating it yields CSAPGWQTDQPQHF.

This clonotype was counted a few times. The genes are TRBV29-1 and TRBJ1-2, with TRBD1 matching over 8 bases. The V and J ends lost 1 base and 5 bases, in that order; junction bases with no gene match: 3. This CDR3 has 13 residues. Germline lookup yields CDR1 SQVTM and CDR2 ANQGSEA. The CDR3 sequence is CSVEGQGIYGYTF. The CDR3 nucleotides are TGCAGCGTTGAAGGACAGGGGATTTATGGCTACACCTTC.

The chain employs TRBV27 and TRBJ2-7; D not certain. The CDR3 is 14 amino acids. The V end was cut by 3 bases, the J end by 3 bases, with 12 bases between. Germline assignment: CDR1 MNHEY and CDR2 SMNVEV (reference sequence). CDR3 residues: CASSFSGPNYEQYF. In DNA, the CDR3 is TGTGCCAGCAGTTTTTCTGGGCCCAACTACGAGCAGTACTTC.

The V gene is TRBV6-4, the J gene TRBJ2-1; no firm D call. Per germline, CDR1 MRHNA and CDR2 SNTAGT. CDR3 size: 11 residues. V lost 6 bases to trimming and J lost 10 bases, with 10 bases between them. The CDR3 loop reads CASRKNSEQFF. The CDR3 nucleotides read TGTGCCAGCAGGAAAAATTCCGAGCAGTTCTTC.